This record looks at one T cell receptor beta chain sequence and its context. The CDR3 totals 15 residues. V lost 5 bases and J lost 6; bases outside the gene matches: 6. Per germline, CDR1 SGHAT and CDR2 FQNNGV. This sample is drawn from a study of blood T cell repertoires in COVID-19. Produced via immunoSEQ multiplex PCR; TCRdb's table is partial and in-frame only. The table has 130,000 to 150,000 clones, over 70% seen once. This TCR was recovered from a man aged 45 to 65 who had recovered from COVID-19. The sample consisted of peripheral blood. J is TRBJ2-2 and V is TRBV11-2; 10 bases line up with TRBD1. The CDR3 sequence is CASSRGTGDAGELFF. CDR3 nucleotide sequence: TGTGCCAGCAGCCGCGGGACAGGGGATGCCGGGGAGCTGTTTTTT. Supplemented by reference TRBV11-2 and TRBJ2-2, the full variable domain reads EAGVAQSPRYKIIEKRQSVAFWCNPISGHATLYWYQQILGQGPKLLIQFQNNGVVDDSQLPKDRFSAERLKGVDSTLKIQPAKLEDSAVYLCASSRGTGDAGELFFGEGSRLTVL.